Sequencing of this T cell receptor beta chain was carried out in a study of CD8 T cells in ankylosing spondylitis. The germline V gene has CDR1 MNHEY and CDR2 SMNVEV (reference sequence). V was shortened by 0 bases and J by 0 bases, with 9 bases between the two germline ends. The CDR3 contains 15 residues. TCRdb fed the 5' RACE reads into MiXCR, producing one record per CDR3 protein. The sample has around 300,000 distinct CDR3 sequences, roughly 15% seen once. Specimen: blood, either unsorted or a sorted T cell fraction (not recorded which). The receptor's source is a male donor with ankylosing spondylitis or in good health (not recorded which). The chain carries TRBV27 and TRBJ2-7, with D unclear. CDR3 sequence (DNA): TGTGCCAGCAGTTTATCTGGCGGTAACTCCTACGAGCAGTACTTC. Protein product: CASSLSGGNSYEQYF.